What follows are 17 T cell receptor beta chains derived from one specimen sequenced in a study of T cells in Graves' hyperthyroidism and ophthalmopathy (dated by TCRdb to the late 2010s). Library generation was performed with multiplex PCR. The run used an Illumina HiSeq 2000. The TCR beta CDR3 regions were amplified from the RNA transcripts. The TCR CDR3 was subjected to a first round of RT-PCR using the HTBI primer set and the Qiagen OneStep RT-PCR kit. In-frame beta chains were kept once TCRdb had trimmed the public reads at Q25 with fastp and called clones with MiXCR. Rows with a matching CDR3 protein are joined into one entry that keeps the most common DNA and genes. The sample records around 500,000 distinct CDR3 sequences, 20% to 25% of which are singletons. Around 47% of the sample is taken by the ten largest. Sequenced input: blood. The receptors derive from a woman in her 70s with Graves' ophthalmopathy.

This chain links TRBV18 with TRBJ2-7; TRBD2 is a possible D gene (6 bases). This CDR3 is built from 14 residues. CDR1 and CDR2 (germline): KGHSH, LQKENI. V dropped 0 bases and J dropped 7 bases, with 13 bases sitting between them. CDR3 DNA: TGTGCCAGCTCACCACCGGATCAGGCGGGGGAGCAGTACTTC. Encoded protein: CASSPPDQAGEQYF.

V usage is TRBV5-6 and J usage is TRBJ2-3, with 9 bases matching TRBD2. Germline loops: CDR1 SGHDT, CDR2 YYEEEE. V lost 1 base and J lost 3; bases outside the gene matches: 9. CDR3 size: 17 residues. Written as DNA, the CDR3 is TGTGCCAGCAGCTTGAGGCGCGCTAGCGGGATGACAGATACGCAGTATTTT. This gives the protein CASSLRRASGMTDTQYF. Combining the CDR3 with reference TRBV5-6 and TRBJ2-3 gives the whole variable domain DAGVTQSPTHLIKTRGQQVTLRCSPKSGHDTVSWYQQALGQGPQFIFQYYEEEERQRGNFPDRFSGHQFPNYSSELNVNALLLGDSALYLCASSLRRASGMTDTQYFGPGTRLTVL.

This clonotype was counted only a few times. V and J are TRBV9 and TRBJ1-6; D possibly corresponds to TRBD1 (6 bases). V dropped 0 bases and J dropped 10 bases, with 11 bases sitting between them. Looked up from germline, CDR1 is SGDLS and CDR2 is YYNGEE. The CDR3 contains 14 residues. This CDR3 reads CASSVGGQESPLHF. The CDR3 region has the DNA TGTGCCAGCAGCGTAGGGGGACAAGAATCACCCCTCCACTTT.

This clonotype appeared many times. The chain uses TRBV3-1 and TRBJ2-1; no definite D call. Germline V gene data show CDR1 as LGHDT and CDR2 as YNNKEL (reference sequence). The CDR3 extends over 15 amino acids. Trimming removed 1 base from V and 4 bases from J, with 11 bases in between. This CDR3 reads CASSQGPEAYNEQFF. For the CDR3, the DNA is TGTGCCAGCAGCCAAGGCCCCGAGGCGTACAATGAGCAGTTCTTC.

Remarks on this clonotype: Mismatch with germline at one junction end may stem from a read error. The chain joins TRBV12-5 to TRBJ2-7; 10 bases align to TRBD2. This CDR3 has 16 residues. Germline V gene data show CDR1 as LGHNT and CDR2 as FRNRAP. CDR3 region: CASGSLPGLAPYGQYF. The DNA for the CDR3 is TGTGCTAGTGGCTCACTTCCGGGACTAGCGCCCTACGGGCAGTACTTC.

This clonotype was detected many times. The rearrangement links TRBV3-1 to TRBJ1-2, with D uncertain. Germline V gene data show CDR1 as LGHDT and CDR2 as YNNKEL (reference sequence). CDR3 length: 12 residues. V was shortened by 0 bases and J by 6 bases, with 5 bases between the two germline ends. The CDR3 nucleotides are TGTGCCAGCAGCCAAGAAGCCCATGGCTACACCTTC. Amino acids: CASSQEAHGYTF.

This clonotype has at least ten counts. This chain connects TRBV6-1 to TRBJ2-5; either TRBD1 or TRBD2 may supply D (5 bases each). The CDR3 is made up of 14 amino acids. Germline V gene sequence: CDR1 MNHNS, CDR2 SASEGT. V was cut by 0 bases and J by 4 bases, with 9 bases left in between. CDR3 sequence (DNA): TGTGCCAGCAGTGAAGCGCATGGGGGAGAGACCCAGTACTTC. Its translation: CASSEAHGGETQYF.

This clonotype was counted a few times. The chain has TRBV6-8 and TRBJ2-7; D is possibly TRBD2 (6 bases). Trimming took 2 bases from V and 2 from J, leaving 13 bases between them. The CDR3 has 15 amino acids. CDR1 MNHGY and CDR2 SAAAGT come from the germline V gene. The CDR3 bases are TGTGCCAGCAGTTACCCGGGACTGTTAACCTACGAGCAGTACTTC. This gives the protein CASSYPGLLTYEQYF.

The J gene is TRBJ2-4, the V gene TRBV7-9, with a tentative D call TRBD1 (5 bases). Germline V gene data show CDR1 as SEHNR and CDR2 as FQNEAQ (reference sequence). This CDR3 has 19 amino acids. The germline V and J ends were trimmed by 0 bases and 0 bases, with 18 bases remaining between them. CDR3 region: CASSLALHVWTLAKNIQYF. As DNA, the CDR3 is TGTGCCAGCAGCTTAGCGCTCCACGTGTGGACATTAGCCAAAAACATTCAGTACTTC.

This clonotype appeared a few times. The gene calls are TRBV15 and TRBJ2-2; D not resolved. Germline V gives CDR1 LNHNV, CDR2 YYDKDF (reference sequence). Trimming shortened V by 2 bases and J by 6 bases, and 7 bases separated the two germline ends. The CDR3 length is 13 residues. The CDR3: CATSRKGSGELFF. The DNA of the CDR3 is TGTGCCACCAGCAGAAAGGGATCCGGGGAGCTGTTTTTT.

In this sample, this clonotype turned up many times. The chain uses TRBV7-8 and TRBJ2-5, with 12 bases matching TRBD2. CDR1 SGHVS and CDR2 FQNEAQ come from the germline V gene. The length of the CDR3 is 17 residues. Trimming cost V 4 bases and J 3 bases; bases outside gene matches: 9. The CDR3 spells CASSSGAGLAGKETQYF. CDR3 bases: TGTGCCAGCAGCTCGGGGGCAGGACTAGCGGGAAAAGAGACCCAGTACTTC.

This clonotype was seen ten or more times. The V gene is TRBV12-3 or TRBV12-4, the J gene TRBJ1-1, with D tentatively TRBD1 (6 bases). The CDR3 runs 15 residues. Trimming took 6 bases from V and 6 from J, leaving 20 bases between them. CDR3 DNA: TGTGCCAGCAGCCAGGTAGCCGGGAAGGGGGCTGAAGCTTTCTTT. As protein: CASSQVAGKGAEAFF.

This clonotype showed up many times. V is TRBV28 and J is TRBJ2-1; possibly TRBD1 for D (5 bases). V lost 3 bases and J lost 4, with 7 bases in between. The CDR3 runs to 13 residues. Germline CDR1 MDHEN, CDR2 SYDVKM. The CDR3 here is CASSFDRYNEQFF. CDR3 DNA: TGTGCCAGCAGTTTTGACAGATACAATGAGCAGTTCTTC.

This clonotype has more than one count but fewer than ten. V is TRBV15 and J is TRBJ1-1; D is ambiguous. CDR1 and CDR2 from the germline V gene are LNHNV and YYDKDF (reference sequence). CDR3 length equals 12 residues. V was pared by 4 bases and J by 0 bases, with 3 bases between. The CDR3 DNA is TGTGCCACCAGCAATATGAACACTGAAGCTTTCTTT. Translated, it gives CATSNMNTEAFF.

This clonotype was detected a few times. The chain couples TRBV6-1 to TRBJ2-7, with TRBD2 as a possible D gene (5 bases). The CDR3 spans 14 residues. V was pared by 6 bases and J by 2 bases, with 14 bases between. In germline, CDR1 is MNHNS, CDR2 SASEGT. The CDR3 DNA follows: TGTGCCAGCAGGGCAGAAGGGCGGGCCTACGAGCAGTACTTC. It yields the protein CASRAEGRAYEQYF.

This chain joins TRBV5-1 and TRBJ2-7, with D maybe TRBD2 (6 bases). Trimming pared 5 bases from V and 0 bases from J, leaving 12 bases between. Looked up from germline, CDR1 is SGHRS and CDR2 is YFSETQ. The CDR3 totals 14 residues. DNA of the CDR3: TGCGCCAGCAGGCGGGACTTCCCCTCCTACGAGCAGTACTTC. Its protein product is CASRRDFPSYEQYF.

The rearrangement joins TRBV30 to TRBJ2-1; D ambiguous. The CDR3 sequence is 13 residues long. CDR1 is GTSNPN, CDR2 SVGIG, per germline (reference sequence). V lost 0 bases, J lost 8 bases, and 11 bases lay in between. This chain's CDR3 is CAWSVMAGHEQFF. CDR3 in DNA: TGTGCCTGGAGTGTAATGGCCGGCCATGAGCAGTTCTTC.